The next 14 T cell receptor beta chains were all read from a single sample in a study of blood T cell repertoires in COVID-19. The data were produced by immunoSEQ multiplex PCR, yet TCRdb's version contains in-frame clones alone and is incomplete. The repertoire consists of about 93,000 clones, with about nine tenths occurring once and the leading ten covering about 1.5%. The specimen sequenced was peripheral blood. The receptors stem from a human donor with active COVID-19. The donor label of this sample is uncertain.

This sequence joins TRBV6-2 or TRBV6-3 and TRBJ2-1, with TRBD2 as a possible D gene (6 bases). The V and J ends lost 6 bases and 0 bases respectively, with 18 bases between them. Germline CDR1 MNHEY, CDR2 SVGEGT. This CDR3 comprises 17 residues. The CDR3, as DNA: TGTGCCAGCAGCCGAGAGACTAGTTCTGGCTCCTACAATGAGCAGTTCTTC. Its translation: CASSRETSSGSYNEQFF.

This chain uses TRBV12-5 with TRBJ1-3; 9 bases line up with TRBD1. Germline CDR1 and CDR2: LGHNT and FRNRAP. The CDR3 contains 17 residues. V dropped 3 bases and J dropped 2; count of bases not matched to a gene: 8. The CDR3 coding sequence is TGTGCTAGTGGTTTTACAGGGGGCGCAGACACTGGAAACACCATATATTTT. Residues: CASGFTGGADTGNTIYF.

V usage is TRBV7-9 and J usage is TRBJ2-3; the match to TRBD2 covers 15 bases. Trimming took 6 bases from V and 5 from J; bases not matched to a gene: 0. This CDR3 region has 14 residues. CDR1 and CDR2 from the germline V gene are SEHNR and FQNEAQ (reference sequence). CDR3 protein: CASRGLAGGDTQYF. CDR3 in DNA: TGTGCCAGCAGGGGACTAGCGGGGGGAGATACGCAGTATTTT.

The rearrangement links TRBV4-3 to TRBJ2-7, with D hard to call. Trimming stripped 0 bases from V and 3 bases from J, with 12 bases between. This CDR3 has 15 residues. Germline CDR1 reads LGHNA; CDR2 reads YSLEER. Here the CDR3 DNA reads TGCGCCAGCAGCCAAGAGAGGTTCGGCGGCTACGAGCAGTACTTC. Encoded protein: CASSQERFGGYEQYF.

V usage is TRBV9 and J usage is TRBJ1-3; D possibly corresponds to TRBD1 (5 bases). Germline CDR1 SGDLS, CDR2 YYNGEE. The ends were cut back, 4 bases at V and 1 base at J, with 9 bases in the middle. CDR3 size: 14 residues. For the CDR3, the DNA is TGTGCCAGCAGCTTGGGGCGTTCTGGAAACACCATATATTTT. This encodes CASSLGRSGNTIYF.

V usage is TRBV5-1 and J usage is TRBJ2-5; 7 bases fit TRBD1. Germline V gives CDR1 SGHRS, CDR2 YFSETQ. The junction had 11 bases not matched to a gene; V was cut back by 4 bases and J by 5 bases. This CDR3 has 15 amino acids. CDR3 amino acids: CASSREGGWGETQYF. CDR3 DNA: TGCGCCAGCAGCCGGGAAGGGGGCTGGGGGGAGACCCAGTACTTC.

The DNA of the CDR3 is TGTGCCAGCAGCAAGATCCCGGACAGGGGTGAAAAACTGTTTTTT. This codes for CASSKIPDRGEKLFF. The rearrangement uses TRBV5-5 and TRBJ1-4; the match to TRBD1 covers 9 bases. V lost 4 bases and J lost 7; bases outside the gene matches: 8. This CDR3 spans 15 amino acids. CDR1 and CDR2 from the germline V gene are SGHKS and YYEKEE (reference sequence).

The chain links TRBV9 to TRBJ2-3; D is unclear. V was pared by 1 base and J by 1 base, with 7 bases between. The CDR3 is 14 amino acids. Germline assignment: CDR1 SGDLS and CDR2 YYNGEE. This chain's CDR3 is CASSVMSGTDTQYF. In DNA form, the CDR3 reads TGTGCCAGCAGCGTAATGTCGGGCACAGATACGCAGTATTTT.

This clone came up once. This chain uses TRBV9 with TRBJ1-5; D is unclear. This CDR3 spans 15 amino acids. Deletions cut 0 bases from V and 4 bases from J, with 11 bases between. Germline CDR1 reads SGDLS; CDR2 reads YYNGEE. The CDR3 coding sequence is TGTGCCAGCAGCGTAGGAGAGAGAGAAAATCAGCCCCAGCATTTT. Translation gives CASSVGERENQPQHF. The full variable domain, with the rest looked up from reference TRBV9 and TRBJ1-5, is DSGVTQTPKHLITATGQRVTLRCSPRSGDLSVYWYQQSLDQGLQFLIQYYNGEERAKGNILERFSAQQFPDLHSELNLSSLELGDSALYFCASSVGERENQPQHFGDGTRLSIL.

The genes are TRBV7-6 and TRBJ2-1; 13 bases match TRBD2. Trimming took 5 bases from V and 0 from J; bases not matched to a gene: 10. This CDR3 spans 19 amino acids. Germline V gene data show CDR1 as SGHVS and CDR2 as FNYEAQ. As DNA, the CDR3 is TGTGCCAGCAGCCAAACTAGCGGGGGGGCTATGAGCTCCTACAATGAGCAGTTCTTC. Its protein is CASSQTSGGAMSSYNEQFF.

This chain joins TRBV28 and TRBJ1-3; no firm D call. The CDR3 consists of 16 residues. Germline values: CDR1 MDHEN, CDR2 SYDVKM. The V end was cut by 4 bases, the J end by 0 bases, with 13 bases between. The CDR3, as DNA: TGTGCCAGCAGTTCCTCTGGGAGCGGCTCTGGAAACACCATATATTTT. Translation: CASSSSGSGSGNTIYF.

The V and J genes are TRBV6-1 and TRBJ2-7, with TRBD1 identical over 7 bases. The CDR3 consists of 16 residues. The V gene end was trimmed by 3 bases and the J gene end by 2 bases; junction bases not matched to a gene: 10. The germline gives CDR1 MNHNS, CDR2 SASEGT. In DNA, the CDR3 is TGTGCCAGCAGTGACGCCCCAGGGGGATCTCCCTACGAGCAGTACTTC. Translating gives CASSDAPGGSPYEQYF.

Note on this clone: Other DNA sequences in the same sample also yield this CDR3. The rearrangement links TRBV27 to TRBJ1-1; a possible D gene is TRBD1 (6 bases). With 8 bases removed from V and 6 bases from J, the gap between germline ends came to 10 bases. The germline CDR1 and CDR2 sequences are MNHEY and SMNVEV (reference sequence). The CDR3 extends over 11 amino acids. The CDR3 spells CASRYRAEAFF. Written as DNA, the CDR3 is TGTGCCAGCCGTTACAGGGCTGAAGCTTTCTTT.

This sequence joins TRBV15 and TRBJ1-2, with TRBD1 matching 7 bases. The V gene end was trimmed by 5 bases and the J gene end by 5 bases; junction bases not matched to a gene: 14. The CDR3 has 16 residues. Germline CDR1 and CDR2: LNHNV and YYDKDF (reference sequence). The CDR3 bases are TGTGCCACCAGCCCGAGGGGGACAGCTGCGAGTTATGGCTACACCTTC. The encoded protein is CATSPRGTAASYGYTF.